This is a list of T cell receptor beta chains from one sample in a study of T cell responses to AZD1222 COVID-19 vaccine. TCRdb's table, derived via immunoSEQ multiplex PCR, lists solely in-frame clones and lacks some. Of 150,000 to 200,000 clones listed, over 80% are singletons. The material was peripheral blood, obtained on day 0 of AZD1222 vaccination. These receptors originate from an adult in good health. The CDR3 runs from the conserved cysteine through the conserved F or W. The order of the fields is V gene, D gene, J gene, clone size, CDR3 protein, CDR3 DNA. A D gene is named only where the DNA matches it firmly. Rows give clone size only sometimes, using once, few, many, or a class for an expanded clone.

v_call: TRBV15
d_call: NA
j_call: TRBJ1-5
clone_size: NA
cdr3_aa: CATSRDLTGREGSNQPQHF
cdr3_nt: TGTGCCACCAGCAGAGATCTTACCGGCCGTGAAGGGAGCAATCAGCCCCAGCATTTT

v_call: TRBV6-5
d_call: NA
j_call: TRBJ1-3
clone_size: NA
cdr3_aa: CASSPAGSGNTIYF
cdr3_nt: TGTGCCAGCTCCCCGGCGGGGTCTGGAAACACCATATATTTT

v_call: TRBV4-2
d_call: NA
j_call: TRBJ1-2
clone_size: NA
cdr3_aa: CASSQDVQVYGYTF
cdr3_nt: TGTGCCAGCAGCCAAGATGTACAGGTCTATGGCTACACCTTC

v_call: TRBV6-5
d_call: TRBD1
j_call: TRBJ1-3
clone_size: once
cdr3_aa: CASRKQGLSGNTIYF
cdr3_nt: TGTGCCAGCAGAAAACAGGGGCTCTCTGGAAACACCATATATTTT

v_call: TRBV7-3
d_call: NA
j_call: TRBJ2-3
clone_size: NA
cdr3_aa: CASSPNSGGSTDTQYF
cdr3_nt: TGTGCCAGCAGTCCTAACTCAGGGGGGAGCACAGATACGCAGTATTTT

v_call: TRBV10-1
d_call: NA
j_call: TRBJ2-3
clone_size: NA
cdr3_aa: CASSDGGGTDTQYF
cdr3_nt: TGCGCCAGCAGTGATGGCGGAGGCACAGATACGCAGTATTTT

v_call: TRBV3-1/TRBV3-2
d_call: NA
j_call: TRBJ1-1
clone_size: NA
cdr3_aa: CASSQDHARIAFF
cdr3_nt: TGTGCCAGCAGCCAAGATCACGCAAGGATCGCTTTCTTT

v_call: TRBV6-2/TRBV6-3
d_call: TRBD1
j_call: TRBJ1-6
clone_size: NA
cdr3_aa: CASSYRGQGDNSPLHF
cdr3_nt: TGTGCCAGCAGTTACCGCGGACAGGGGGATAATTCACCCCTCCACTTT

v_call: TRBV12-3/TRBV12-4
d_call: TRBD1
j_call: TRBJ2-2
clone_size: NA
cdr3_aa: CASTLTGSGELFF
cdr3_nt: TGTGCCAGCACCTTGACAGGGTCCGGGGAGCTGTTTTTT

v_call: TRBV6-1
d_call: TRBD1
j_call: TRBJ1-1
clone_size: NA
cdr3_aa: CASSDEGAGNTEAFF
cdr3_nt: TGTGCCAGCAGTGACGAGGGGGCTGGGAACACTGAAGCTTTCTTT

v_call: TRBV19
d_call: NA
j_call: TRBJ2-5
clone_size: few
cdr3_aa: CASSIGPTPRGETQYF
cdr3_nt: TGTGCCAGTAGTATCGGGCCCACCCCACGCGGAGAGACCCAGTACTTC

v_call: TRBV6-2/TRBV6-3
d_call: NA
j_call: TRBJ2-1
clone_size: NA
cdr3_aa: CASSFNNEQFF
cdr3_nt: TGTGCCAGCAGTTTCAACAATGAGCAGTTCTTC

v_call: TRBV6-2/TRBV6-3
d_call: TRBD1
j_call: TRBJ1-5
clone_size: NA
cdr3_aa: CASSTGGRNQPQHF
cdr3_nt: TGTGCCAGCAGCACAGGGGGCCGCAATCAGCCCCAGCATTTT

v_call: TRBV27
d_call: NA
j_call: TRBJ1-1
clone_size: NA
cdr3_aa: CASSRDMGVTEAFF
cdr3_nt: TGTGCCAGCAGCAGGGACATGGGCGTTACTGAAGCTTTCTTT

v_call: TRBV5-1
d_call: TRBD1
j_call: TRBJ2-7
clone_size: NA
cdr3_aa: CASSLSAGGRTYEQYF
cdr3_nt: TGCGCCAGCAGTTTGTCGGCAGGGGGCCGAACCTACGAGCAGTACTTC

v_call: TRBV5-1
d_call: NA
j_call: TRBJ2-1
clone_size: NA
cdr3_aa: CASNSQFF
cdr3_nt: TGCGCCAGCAATTCACAGTTCTTC

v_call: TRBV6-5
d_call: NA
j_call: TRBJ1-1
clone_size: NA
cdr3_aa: CASSYIQGTEAFF
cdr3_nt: TGTGCCAGCAGTTACATACAGGGAACTGAAGCTTTCTTT

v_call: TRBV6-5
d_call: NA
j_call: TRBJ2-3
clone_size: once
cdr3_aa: CASSYSKQLFTDTQYF
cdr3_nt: TGTGCCAGCAGTTACTCGAAACAGCTATTCACAGATACGCAGTATTTT

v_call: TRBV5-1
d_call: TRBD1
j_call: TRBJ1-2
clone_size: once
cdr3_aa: CASSLASTGDGYTF
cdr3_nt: TGCGCCAGCAGCTTGGCCTCGACAGGGGATGGCTACACCTTC

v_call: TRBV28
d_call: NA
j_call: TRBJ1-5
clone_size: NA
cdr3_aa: CASSSLGTASNQPQHF
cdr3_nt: TGTGCCAGCAGTTCCCTCGGGACGGCTAGCAATCAGCCCCAGCATTTT

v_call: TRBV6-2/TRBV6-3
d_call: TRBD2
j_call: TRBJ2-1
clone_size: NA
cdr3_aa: CASSPQPGLAGSYNEQFF
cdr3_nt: TGTGCCAGCAGCCCACAACCGGGACTAGCGGGGTCCTACAATGAGCAGTTCTTC

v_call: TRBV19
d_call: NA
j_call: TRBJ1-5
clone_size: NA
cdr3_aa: CASSAGGGSNQPQHF
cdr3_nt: TGTGCCAGCTCGGCGGGGGGCGGTAGCAATCAGCCCCAGCATTTT

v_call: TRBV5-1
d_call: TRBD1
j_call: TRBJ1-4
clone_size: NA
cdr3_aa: CASSPTGGRNEKLFF
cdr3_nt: TGCGCCAGCAGCCCTACAGGGGGCCGAAATGAAAAACTGTTTTTT

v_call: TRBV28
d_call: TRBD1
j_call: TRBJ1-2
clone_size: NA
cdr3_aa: CASTDRGPYYGYTF
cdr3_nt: TGTGCCAGCACCGACAGGGGACCTTACTATGGCTACACCTTC

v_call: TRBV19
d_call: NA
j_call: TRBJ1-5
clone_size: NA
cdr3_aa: CASRKTGGGQPQHF
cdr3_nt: TGTGCCAGTAGGAAGACAGGAGGAGGTCAGCCCCAGCATTTT

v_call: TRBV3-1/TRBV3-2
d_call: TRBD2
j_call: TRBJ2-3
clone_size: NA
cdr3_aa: CASSQLAGGSTDTQYF
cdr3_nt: TGTGCCAGCAGCCAATTAGCGGGGGGGTCCACAGATACGCAGTATTTT

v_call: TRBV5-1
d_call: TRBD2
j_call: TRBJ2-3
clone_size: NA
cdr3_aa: CASSLRAMTSGGYTDTQYF
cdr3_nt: TGCGCCAGCAGCTTGCGCGCTATGACTAGCGGGGGATACACAGATACGCAGTATTTT